The subject of this entry is one T cell receptor (beta chain). This sample is drawn from a study of blood T cell repertoires in COVID-19. At the level of the study: Acute-phase and convalescent COVID-19 samples originated in the United States, Italy and Spain. Sample material is recorded as cDNA or gDNA derived from T cells, B-cell-depleted T cells, or PBMCs.

This CDR3 has 18 residues. Germline CDR1 and CDR2: LNHNV and YYDKDF (reference sequence). The V gene lost 4 bases and the J gene lost 3 bases, with 22 bases spanning the gap. In the original processing: Researchers report that nucleated cell counts were estimated from reference gene primer amplification. The method was immunoSEQ multiplex PCR; TCRdb's version includes in-frame clones alone and lacks a portion of them. V, J and clone size reflect that table, while D and trimming were determined from the DNA. The repertoire has just over 300,000 clones, around 90% of them found once; the top ten carry 2% to 3%.

This TCR was sampled from a young man with active or convalescent COVID-19. The rearrangement links TRBV15 to TRBJ1-5; weak D call: TRBD1 (6 bases). The sample was peripheral blood. The DNA of the CDR3 is TGTGCCACCAGCACCATCCCCGGGGGGGGCCGTCTCAATCAGCCCCAGCATTTT. This translates into CATSTIPGGGRLNQPQHF.